The 22 T cell receptor beta chains below come from one sample, sequenced in a study of blood T cell repertoires in COVID-19. Data came from immunoSEQ multiplex PCR; TCRdb stores just in-frame clones and leaves some out. Altogether 150,000 or so clones are present, over 65% being singletons, with the ten largest covering around 4.8%. Sequenced material: peripheral blood. The receptors come from an elderly woman with active or convalescent COVID-19.

This clone was recorded only once. The V and J genes are TRBV25-1 and TRBJ1-6, with D uncertain. The CDR3 has 14 residues. From germline, CDR1 is MGHDK and CDR2 SYGVNS. Deletions cut 4 bases from V and 0 bases from J, with 4 bases between. The CDR3: CASSASSYNSPLHF. In DNA, the CDR3 is TGTGCCAGCAGTGCGAGCTCCTATAATTCACCCCTCCACTTT.

This sequence joins TRBV9 and TRBJ2-3, with TRBD1 identical over 9 bases. Trimming cost V 4 bases and J 2 bases; bases outside gene matches: 8. This CDR3 is 16 amino acids long. In germline, CDR1 is SGDLS, CDR2 YYNGEE. Here the CDR3 reads CASSSRTGVSTDTQYF. Written as DNA, the CDR3 is TGTGCCAGCAGCTCAAGGACAGGGGTCTCCACAGATACGCAGTATTTT.

The chain links TRBV5-1 to TRBJ2-1, with TRBD2 matching over 7 bases. The germline V gene has CDR1 SGHRS and CDR2 YFSETQ. V trimming: 4 bases; J trimming: 2 bases; junction bases outside the gene matches: 6. The CDR3 extends over 15 amino acids. The CDR3, as DNA: TGCGCCAGCAGCACCGGGGGGTCTACCTACAATGAGCAGTTCTTC. It yields the protein CASSTGGSTYNEQFF.

This clone appeared a few times. V gene TRBV5-8 combines with J gene TRBJ2-3; no firm D call. The V end was cut by 1 base, the J end by 2 bases, with 17 bases between. CDR3 length: 17 amino acids. Germline V gene lookup returns CDR1 SGHTS and CDR2 YDEGEE. The CDR3 sequence is CASSLWQVLSSTDTQYF. The CDR3 DNA reads as TGTGCCAGCAGCTTGTGGCAGGTCCTATCCTCCACAGATACGCAGTATTTT.

A few counts support this clone. The chain combines TRBV5-1 with TRBJ1-2; D is possibly TRBD1 (6 bases). The V end lost 4 bases, the J end lost 0 bases, and 16 bases lay between the germline ends. Germline lookup yields CDR1 SGHRS and CDR2 YFSETQ. This CDR3 region has 16 residues. DNA for the CDR3: TGCGCCAGCAGCCTGGACCGGACAGCTTCTAACTATGGCTACACCTTC. Translation: CASSLDRTASNYGYTF.

This chain uses TRBV7-2 with TRBJ2-7, with 8 nucleotides matching TRBD2. The germline V gene has CDR1 SGHTA and CDR2 FQGNSA. After removal of 6 bases from V and 2 bases from J, the junction contained 3 bases not matched to a gene. This CDR3 is built from 13 residues. Written as DNA, the CDR3 is TGTGCCAGCAGTTTACTAGCGGCCTACGAGCAGTACTTC. It encodes CASSLLAAYEQYF.

This sequence joins TRBV10-3 and TRBJ1-3; TRBD1 agrees at 7 bases. The CDR3 runs 14 residues. The V gene's germline CDR1 is ENHRY and CDR2 SYGVKD. The J segment lost 4 bases and the V segment lost 7 bases, leaving 7 bases of the junction unmatched. This CDR3 is CAIKRRGQGNTIYF. In DNA form, the CDR3 reads TGTGCCATCAAACGAAGGGGACAGGGAAACACCATATATTTT.

V usage is TRBV7-4 and J usage is TRBJ1-6; 8 nucleotides agree with TRBD1. V lost 1 base and J lost 5; bases outside the gene matches: 4. CDR1 SGHVT and CDR2 SQSDAQ come from the germline V gene. The CDR3 consists of 16 residues. CDR3 loop: CASSLVQGADNSPLHF. CDR3 nucleotides: TGTGCCAGCAGCTTAGTCCAGGGGGCGGATAATTCACCCCTCCACTTT.

V is TRBV14 and J is TRBJ2-2, with TRBD2 matching over 8 bases. Per germline, CDR1 SGHDN and CDR2 FVKESK. The CDR3 spans 16 residues. V was pared by 4 bases and J by 3 bases, with 7 bases of the junction left unmatched. The CDR3 region is CASSPHSGAYTGELFF. The DNA for the CDR3 is TGTGCCAGCAGCCCCCATAGCGGGGCCTACACCGGGGAGCTGTTTTTT.

This chain joins TRBV10-3 and TRBJ1-1; no clear D. This CDR3 is 14 amino acids long. The germline V gene encodes CDR1 ENHRY and CDR2 SYGVKD. V was clipped by 3 bases and J by 1 base, with 9 bases between them. CDR3 loop: CAISDAAKNTEAFF. As DNA, the CDR3 is TGTGCCATCAGTGACGCAGCGAAGAACACTGAAGCTTTCTTT.

The chain carries TRBV6-5 and TRBJ1-2, with 7 bases identical to TRBD1. J lost 5 bases, V lost 4 bases, and 13 bases had no gene match. The CDR3 is 16 residues long. In germline, CDR1 is MNHEY, CDR2 SVGAGI. The CDR3 loop reads CASSLGQTNLGYGYTF. In DNA form, the CDR3 reads TGTGCCAGCAGTTTGGGACAGACGAACCTGGGGTATGGCTACACCTTC.

This chain joins TRBV6-6 and TRBJ2-3, with 10 positions matching TRBD2. Germline CDR1 MNHNY, CDR2 SVGAGI (reference sequence). The CDR3 totals 14 residues. Germline trimming cut 7 bases from V and 10 bases from J; bases unmatched to any gene: 11. In DNA form, the CDR3 reads TGTGCCAGCACCATAGCGGGGGGAGGGTCCTCGCAGTATTTT. Translation gives CASTIAGGGSSQYF.

J is TRBJ2-3 and V is TRBV11-3; possibly TRBD2 for D (5 bases). The CDR3 spans 15 residues. Germline V gene sequence: CDR1 SGHNT, CDR2 YENEEA. Trimming pared 5 bases from V and 1 base from J, leaving 13 bases between. DNA for the CDR3: TGTGCCAGCAGCCAGCTAGCAACCCGCACAGATACGCAGTATTTT. The encoded protein is CASSQLATRTDTQYF.

The chain joins TRBV7-3 to TRBJ2-1, with TRBD2 identical over 8 bases. The CDR3 loop spans 15 amino acids. CDR1 SGHTA and CDR2 FQGTGA come from the germline V gene. After removal of 0 bases from V and 10 bases from J, the junction contained 8 bases not matched to a gene. The CDR3 coding sequence is TGTGCCAGCAGCTTAACCTTTGGGACTAGAGGAGAGCAGTTCTTC. Amino acids: CASSLTFGTRGEQFF. Based on the CDR3 plus reference TRBV7-3 and TRBJ2-1, the full variable domain is GAGVSQTPSNKVTEKGKYVELRCDPISGHTALYWYRQSLGQGPEFLIYFQGTGAADDSGLPNDRFFAVRPEGSVSTLKIQRTERGDSAVYLCASSLTFGTRGEQFFGPGTRLTVL.

The J gene is TRBJ1-1, the V gene TRBV4-2; 8 nucleotides agree with TRBD1. Germline loops: CDR1 LGHNA, CDR2 YNFKEQ. Germline trimming cut 5 bases from V and 5 bases from J; bases unmatched to any gene: 4. The CDR3 extends over 13 amino acids. The CDR3 sequence is CASSGQGRTEAFF. The DNA for the CDR3 is TGTGCCAGCAGCGGACAGGGTCGTACTGAAGCTTTCTTT.

J is TRBJ2-3 and V is TRBV3-1 (or the pseudogene TRBV3-2); 7 positions match TRBD1. The V gene end was trimmed by 4 bases and the J gene end by 3 bases; junction bases not matched to a gene: 10. The CDR3 runs to 16 residues. Germline CDR1 and CDR2: LGHDT and YNNKEL (reference sequence). As DNA, the CDR3 is TGTGCCAGCAGCCTCAGACAGGGAAGAACGACAGATACGCAGTATTTT. It encodes CASSLRQGRTTDTQYF.

The rearrangement uses TRBV18 and TRBJ1-2; weak D call: TRBD1 (5 bases). This CDR3 spans 15 amino acids. Germline CDR1 KGHSH, CDR2 LQKENI. The V gene lost 0 bases and the J gene lost 8 bases, with 16 bases spanning the gap. DNA of the CDR3: TGTGCCAGCTCACCACCGGAGGGGAGAGATGGGGGCTACACCTTC. It encodes CASSPPEGRDGGYTF.

This clone occurred a few times. The chain combines TRBV6-5 with TRBJ2-2, with D maybe TRBD2 (5 bases). CDR3 length: 13 residues. V lost 7 bases, J lost 1 base, and 7 bases lay in between. Germline loops: CDR1 MNHEY, CDR2 SVGAGI. The CDR3 protein is CASNAGNTGELFF. The DNA of the CDR3 is TGTGCCAGCAACGCGGGGAACACCGGGGAGCTGTTTTTT.

Turning to this clone: The junction departs from germline at one end; a sequencing error may be responsible. This chain links TRBV7-7 with TRBJ2-2; no clear D. The CDR3 is 12 amino acids. Germline values: CDR1 SSHAT, CDR2 FNYEAQ (reference sequence). In nucleotides, the CDR3 is TGTGCTAGCAGCTACACCACCGGGGAGCTGTTTTTT. It codes for CASSYTTGELFF.

The rearrangement joins TRBV30 to TRBJ1-1, with D possibly matching TRBD1 (5 bases). V lost 7 bases, J lost 0 bases, and 12 bases lay in between. This CDR3 spans 13 amino acids. CDR1 and CDR2 from the germline V gene are GTSNPN and SVGIG (reference sequence). The CDR3 coding sequence is TGTGCCTCCCGGGGAGGGGTGAACACTGAAGCTTTCTTT. Protein sequence: CASRGGVNTEAFF.

This clone is a singleton in its sample. This chain connects TRBV5-4 to TRBJ1-1, with D perhaps matching TRBD1 (6 bases). The germline V and J ends were trimmed by 4 bases and 7 bases, with 14 bases remaining between them. The germline gives CDR1 SGHNT, CDR2 YYREEE (reference sequence). The CDR3 has 13 amino acids. DNA of the CDR3: TGTGCCAGCAGCGGTGGGGGGGCTGATGAAGCTTTCTTT. Its protein is CASSGGGADEAFF.

This chain uses TRBV7-3 with TRBJ2-1; TRBD2 aligns across 9 bases. This CDR3 has 15 amino acids. The V and J ends lost 5 bases and 6 bases, in that order; junction bases with no gene match: 8. Germline assignment: CDR1 SGHTA and CDR2 FQGTGA. CDR3 in DNA: TGTGCCAGCAGCCCAGGGACTAGCCCTTTCAATGAGCAGTTCTTC. Its translation: CASSPGTSPFNEQFF.